Presented here are 21 T cell receptor beta chains from one specimen sequenced in a study of cytomegalovirus exposure and HLA in healthy donors. With 60 Vbeta and 13 Jbeta primers, the PCR was carried out. Sequencing used immunoSEQ multiplex PCR; TCRdb keeps in-frame clones, though not all of them. This sample yields about 160,000 clones, of which approximately 85% are seen a single time; roughly a tenth belongs to the top ten. Sequencing input: PBMCs. The receptors were sampled from a man aged 50 to 60 in good health and CMV-seropositive.

This chain joins TRBV6-5 and TRBJ2-5, with TRBD1 matching 7 bases. CDR1 and CDR2 from the germline V gene are MNHEY and SVGAGI. The CDR3 runs to 13 residues. J lost 5 bases, V lost 5 bases, and 5 bases had no gene match. The CDR3 DNA follows: TGTGCCAGCAGTCCGACGGACAGGGAGACCCAGTACTTC. It codes for CASSPTDRETQYF.

The chain combines TRBV28 with TRBJ1-3; D is undetermined. Trimming took off 2 bases at V and 3 bases at J, with 8 bases between the two ends. The CDR3 is 14 amino acids. Germline V lookup: CDR1 MDHEN, CDR2 SYDVKM. The CDR3 DNA reads TGTGCCAGCAGTTTAGAAGCTTTTGGAAACACCATATATTTT. Its translation is CASSLEAFGNTIYF.

The chain recombines TRBV11-3 with TRBJ2-1, with 9 positions matching TRBD2. The CDR3 is made up of 15 amino acids. Germline-derived CDR1 and CDR2 are SGHNT and YENEEA. J lost 10 bases, V lost 3 bases, and 10 bases had no gene match. The CDR3 nucleotides read TGTGCCAGCAGCTTTAGGACTAGCGCTAAGAACGAGCAGTTCTTC. Translated: CASSFRTSAKNEQFF.

This chain links TRBV9 with TRBJ2-1; D perhaps matches TRBD1 (6 bases). The ends were cut back, 0 bases at V and 10 bases at J, with 11 bases in the middle. CDR1 SGDLS and CDR2 YYNGEE come from the germline V gene. The CDR3 totals 13 residues. CDR3 bases: TGTGCCAGCAGCGTAGTAAGGGGGACGGAGCAGTTCTTC. Its protein is CASSVVRGTEQFF.

CDR3: CASSLYAEGYTF. The CDR3 region has the DNA TGTGCCAGCAGCTTATATGCGGAGGGCTACACCTTC. The genes are TRBV7-9 and TRBJ1-2, with unresolved D. CDR3 length: 12 amino acids. Germline CDR1 and CDR2: SEHNR and FQNEAQ (reference sequence). Trimming removed 2 bases from V and 8 bases from J, with 9 bases in between.

V gene TRBV6-4 combines with J gene TRBJ2-1; 11 bases are shared with TRBD2. Trimming removed 5 bases from V and 6 bases from J; junction bases left unmatched: 6. The germline V gene encodes CDR1 MRHNA and CDR2 SNTAGT. This CDR3 contains 15 residues. DNA for the CDR3: TGTGCCAGCAGTAAACTAGCGGGAGTGGGCAATGAGCAGTTCTTC. It is translated as CASSKLAGVGNEQFF.

The V and J genes are TRBV7-9 and TRBJ2-5, with D unresolved. Germline V gene data show CDR1 as SEHNR and CDR2 as FQNEAQ (reference sequence). The CDR3 runs 13 residues. The ends were cut back, 0 bases at V and 5 bases at J, with 7 bases in the middle. CDR3 nucleotides: TGTGCCAGCAGCTTAGCTTACAGCGAGACCCAGTACTTC. Translated: CASSLAYSETQYF.

This chain joins TRBV4-3 and TRBJ2-1; D possibly corresponds to TRBD2 (6 bases). The CDR3 runs to 14 residues. Germline CDR1 LGHNA, CDR2 YSLEER. The ends were cut back, 0 bases at V and 8 bases at J, with 11 bases in the middle. The chain's CDR3 is CASSQDLAWDEQFF. The CDR3 DNA sequence: TGCGCCAGCAGCCAAGATCTAGCGTGGGATGAGCAGTTCTTC.

This chain uses TRBV30 with TRBJ2-7, with 10 bases fitting TRBD2. The CDR3 runs to 14 residues. The germline gives CDR1 GTSNPN, CDR2 SVGIG (reference sequence). V dropped 0 bases and J dropped 3; count of bases not matched to a gene: 2. The CDR3 DNA reads TGTGCCTGGAGTGTAGGACTAGCGGTCTACGAGCAGTACTTC. Amino acid sequence: CAWSVGLAVYEQYF.

The chain recombines TRBV5-1 with TRBJ1-5; 10 bases agree with TRBD1. Germline V gene data show CDR1 as SGHRS and CDR2 as YFSETQ. CDR3 length: 14 residues. V lost 4 bases and J lost 5; bases outside the gene matches: 3. For the CDR3, the DNA is TGCGCCAGCAGCCAGACAGGGGGCGATCAGCCCCAGCATTTT. Residues: CASSQTGGDQPQHF.

This chain joins TRBV27 and TRBJ1-2, with unresolved D. The CDR3 length is 13 residues. CDR1 and CDR2 from the germline V gene are MNHEY and SMNVEV (reference sequence). Trimming removed 4 bases from V and 1 base from J, with 7 bases in between. Here the CDR3 DNA reads TGTGCCAGCAGTTCACAGATTAACTATGGCTACACCTTC. As protein: CASSSQINYGYTF.

This rearrangement joins TRBV4-3 to TRBJ2-1; TRBD1 is a possible D gene (5 bases). CDR3 length: 16 amino acids. Trimming removed 0 bases at V and 7 bases at J, with 16 bases between. Germline V CDR1 and CDR2: LGHNA, YSLEER. CDR3 sequence (DNA): TGCGCCAGCAGCCAAGACGGTGGGCAGGGTAGGAATGAGCAGTTCTTC. This sequence encodes CASSQDGGQGRNEQFF.

CDR3 in amino acids: CASSLPRTENTEAFF. The CDR3 DNA reads as TGTGCCAGCAGCCTCCCCCGGACAGAGAACACTGAAGCTTTCTTT. The chain employs TRBV7-2 and TRBJ1-1; TRBD1 might be the D (6 bases). Per germline, CDR1 SGHTA and CDR2 FQGNSA. Trimming removed 5 bases at V and 1 base at J, with 14 bases between. The CDR3 covers 15 residues.

The gene calls are TRBV9 and TRBJ2-7, with 10 bases identical to TRBD2. This CDR3 spans 15 amino acids. J was trimmed by 1 base and V by 4 bases; bases with no gene match: 5. The germline V gene encodes CDR1 SGDLS and CDR2 YYNGEE. The CDR3 coding sequence is TGTGCCAGCAGCCCCACTAGCGGGAATTCCTACGAGCAGTACTTC. It codes for CASSPTSGNSYEQYF.

The J gene is TRBJ1-2, the V gene TRBV25-1; the D gene is possibly TRBD1 (6 bases). Per the germline V gene, CDR1 is MGHDK and CDR2 is SYGVNS. There are 13 residues in the CDR3. V shed 4 bases and J shed 6 bases, with 12 bases lying between them. The CDR3 sequence is CASSGFRQDGYTF. CDR3 nucleotides: TGTGCCAGCAGTGGATTCCGACAGGATGGCTACACCTTC.

The rearrangement joins TRBV6-5 to TRBJ2-7; maybe TRBD1 (5 bases). V dropped 5 bases and J dropped 5 bases, with 13 bases sitting between them. The CDR3 is made up of 13 amino acids. CDR1 and CDR2 (germline): MNHEY, SVGAGI. This chain's CDR3 is CASSVAGFNEQYF. The CDR3 nucleotides read TGTGCCAGCAGTGTGGCAGGGTTCAACGAGCAGTACTTC.

This chain uses TRBV19 with TRBJ1-3; TRBD1 might be the D (5 bases). V lost 9 bases and J 3 bases, leaving 12 bases between the germline ends. Per germline, CDR1 LNHDA and CDR2 SQIVND (reference sequence). The CDR3 spans 13 residues. The CDR3, as DNA: TGTGCCAGAAGCAGGGACTTTGGAAACACCATATATTTT. It encodes CARSRDFGNTIYF.

The genes are TRBV29-1 and TRBJ2-3; the D is unclear. Germline V CDR1 and CDR2: SQVTM, ANQGSEA. The CDR3 contains 13 residues. V was trimmed by 6 bases and J by 1 base, leaving 11 bases between them. The DNA for the CDR3 is TGCAGCGTCGCGAGTATCGGCACAGATACGCAGTATTTT. This gives the protein CSVASIGTDTQYF.

This rearrangement joins TRBV6-6 to TRBJ1-5; D remains unclear. From germline, CDR1 is MNHNY and CDR2 SVGAGI (reference sequence). The CDR3 runs 12 residues. The V end was cut by 5 bases, the J end by 4 bases, with 6 bases between. CDR3 sequence: CASSNRNQPQHF. The CDR3 DNA follows: TGTGCCAGCAGTAATAGAAATCAGCCCCAGCATTTT.

The chain employs TRBV27 and TRBJ2-5, with 9 bases fitting TRBD1. Germline V gives CDR1 MNHEY, CDR2 SMNVEV (reference sequence). The CDR3 runs to 15 residues. The V gene end was trimmed by 6 bases and the J gene end by 6 bases; junction bases not matched to a gene: 11. For the CDR3, the DNA is TGTGCCAGCAGGTCCGAGACAGGGGGGATAAAGACCCAGTACTTC. Protein product: CASRSETGGIKTQYF.

The chain joins TRBV7-6 to TRBJ2-5; D might be TRBD2 (6 bases). The ends were cut back, 4 bases at V and 3 bases at J, with 9 bases in the middle. CDR1 and CDR2 from the germline V gene are SGHVS and FNYEAQ. This CDR3 region has 13 residues. CDR3 residues: CASSSGGEETQYF. DNA for the CDR3: TGTGCCAGCAGCTCGGGCGGGGAAGAGACCCAGTACTTC.